Listed below are T cell receptor beta chains from one sample, sequenced in a study of T cells after yellow fever vaccination. TCRdb reprocessed the 5' RACE reads via MiXCR and lists one record per CDR3 protein. The sample shows about 96,000 distinct CDR3 sequences, 8.9% of them seen only once. This sample comprised CD8+ T cells not binding an NS4B(214-222) dextramer, sorted from PBMCs, obtained less than 16 days after the first yellow fever vaccination. These receptors all stem from a young man who received the YFV17D yellow fever vaccine. CDR3s include the opening cysteine and the closing phenylalanine or tryptophan.

CASSPSAYYEQYF	TRBV18	TRBJ2-7
CASHTGGLTNYGYTF	TRBV7-9	TRBJ1-2
CASSQDSYEQYF	TRBV4-3	TRBJ2-7
CASSYSPGTSYNEQFF	TRBV28	TRBJ2-1
CASSEGAPYQETQYF	TRBV6-1	TRBJ2-5
CASSKLAGDGSGELFF	TRBV7-8	TRBJ2-2
CASSLGSPFSGANVLTF	TRBV11-3	TRBJ2-6
CASSVRGAYEQYF	TRBV6-1	TRBJ2-7
CASSQDRVEGLRAFF	TRBV3-1	TRBJ1-1
CASSPGDWETQYF	TRBV5-1	TRBJ2-5
CASSLAPGGGTEAFF	TRBV7-3	TRBJ1-1
CASSKPGTGGRFNDEQFF	TRBV28	TRBJ2-1
CASSYRLSGGTDTQYF	TRBV6-5	TRBJ2-3
CASSQEVVNSNQPQHF	TRBV4-3	TRBJ1-5
CASSLGRGEHTDTQYF	TRBV5-1	TRBJ2-3
CASSLMGWTTHTGELFF	TRBV7-3	TRBJ2-2
CATSRGTGLRRGYTF	TRBV15	TRBJ1-2
CATSRYSSGGPDTQYF	TRBV15	TRBJ2-3
CASTEGVGQSSYNEQFF	TRBV2	TRBJ2-1